This T cell receptor beta chain originates from a study of CD8 T cells in Susac syndrome. Random hexamers were used to reverse transcribe an amount of roughly 0.5 to 1 ug RNA. Multiplex immunoSEQ PCR targeted 54 Vbeta and 13 Jbeta TCR beta segments. TCRdb passed the immunoSEQ multiplex PCR reads through MiXCR, listing each CDR3 protein once. The sample holds about 210,000 distinct CDR3 sequences, approximately 95% seen once. Germline CDR1 is SGHDT and CDR2 is YYEEEE. V dropped 4 bases and J dropped 5; count of bases not matched to a gene: 11. The CDR3 extends over 16 amino acids. TCR beta was sequenced from blood CD8+ and CD4+ T cells. Treatment-naive patients with stable or active relapsing-remitting disease were the multiple sclerosis controls. While CD8+ and CD4+ T cells were isolated negatively, TEMRA cells were enriched by FACS.

This chain uses TRBV5-6 with TRBJ2-1; TRBD2 aligns across 8 bases. This TCR derives from a human donor with multiple sclerosis. Sample: CD4+ T cells from PBMCs. CDR3 nucleotides: TGTGCCAGCAGCGGGACTAGTCACCGGGGGAACAATGAGCAGTTCTTC. Amino acids: CASSGTSHRGNNEQFF.